The 23 T cell receptor beta chains below all came from one sample that was sequenced in a study of blood T cell repertoires in COVID-19. Profiling relied on immunoSEQ multiplex PCR, and the TCRdb table lists in-frame clones only, not all of them. The profile covers about 480,000 clones, with 70% to 90% appearing a single time and roughly 1.9% taken by the ten largest. Sequencing was carried out using PBMCs or T cells enriched from blood (not recorded which). The source of these receptors is a woman in her thirties or forties who had recovered from COVID-19.

DNA of the CDR3: TGTGCCAGTAGTATGAGTGAGGCAGGGGAAGCTTTCTTT. Translated, it gives CASSMSEAGEAFF. The V call is TRBV19, the J call TRBJ1-1; TRBD1 might be the D (5 bases). Germline V gives CDR1 LNHDA, CDR2 SQIVND (reference sequence). This CDR3 has 13 amino acids. V was cut by 3 bases and J by 8 bases, with 13 bases left in between.

V usage is TRBV29-1 and J usage is TRBJ1-1; TRBD1 might be the D (6 bases). The CDR3 loop spans 12 amino acids. Deletions cut 8 bases from V and 4 bases from J, with 14 bases between. Germline V gives CDR1 SQVTM, CDR2 ANQGSEA. CDR3: CSHRRGATEAFF. Written as DNA, the CDR3 is TGCAGCCACCGCAGGGGTGCCACTGAAGCTTTCTTT.

This chain connects TRBV19 to TRBJ1-2; D might be TRBD1 (5 bases). From germline, CDR1 is LNHDA and CDR2 SQIVND (reference sequence). The CDR3 is 20 residues long. V lost 2 bases to trimming and J lost 4 bases, with 29 bases between them. The CDR3 sequence: CASSIIAGGRTLYSRYGYTF. CDR3 bases: TGTGCCAGTAGTATAATAGCGGGTGGAAGGACACTTTATTCGCGCTATGGCTACACCTTC.

CDR3 coding DNA: TGTGCCAGCAGCTACCAACAGGGACGAGAGACCCAGTACTTC. It specifies CASSYQQGRETQYF. This chain connects TRBV7-2 to TRBJ2-5; D is perhaps TRBD1 (6 bases). V lost 4 bases and J lost 4, with 13 bases in between. The CDR3 is 14 amino acids. In germline, CDR1 is SGHTA, CDR2 FQGNSA. The whole variable domain, filled in from reference TRBV7-2 and TRBJ2-5, reads GAGVSQSPSNKVTEKGKDVELRCDPISGHTALYWYRQSLGQGLEFLIYFQGNSAPDKSGLPSDRFSAERTGGSVSTLTIQRTQQEDSAVYLCASSYQQGRETQYFGPGTRLLVL.

This clone was found a few times. This chain joins TRBV5-5 and TRBJ1-1; no clear D. Trimming left V 3 bases short and J 3 bases short, with 15 bases between. The CDR3 runs 15 residues. Germline CDR1 reads SGHKS; CDR2 reads YYEKEE (reference sequence). This CDR3 is CASSSAAPRYTEAFF. CDR3 DNA: TGTGCCAGCAGCTCGGCAGCGCCGAGGTACACTGAAGCTTTCTTT.

The V gene is TRBV12-3 or TRBV12-4, the J gene TRBJ2-5; D might be TRBD1 (5 bases). Trimming took 6 bases from V and 2 from J, leaving 10 bases between them. The length of the CDR3 is 13 residues. The CDR3 nucleotides read TGTGCCAGCAGGAAGACAGAACAAGAGACCCAGTACTTC. It yields the protein CASRKTEQETQYF.

This sequence joins TRBV9 and TRBJ2-7; 11 bases agree with TRBD1. This CDR3 has 16 amino acids. After removal of 4 bases from V and 5 bases from J, the junction contained 11 bases not matched to a gene. From germline, CDR1 is SGDLS and CDR2 YYNGEE. The CDR3 bases are TGTGCCAGCAGCCCCCGCGGACAGGGGGCAAGGAACGAGCAGTACTTC. It codes for CASSPRGQGARNEQYF.

V gene TRBV6-6 combines with J gene TRBJ2-1; 7 bases fit TRBD2. CDR3 length: 15 amino acids. The ends lost 5 bases at V and 0 bases at J; junction bases unmatched: 4. Germline V gene lookup returns CDR1 MNHNY and CDR2 SVGAGI (reference sequence). Here the CDR3 DNA reads TGTGCCAGCAGTCAAACTAGCGCCTCCTACAATGAGCAGTTCTTC. Its translation: CASSQTSASYNEQFF.

The rearrangement links TRBV27 to TRBJ2-1; D possibly corresponds to TRBD2 (6 bases). CDR1 and CDR2 from the germline V gene are MNHEY and SMNVEV (reference sequence). V lost 6 bases and J lost 3, with 15 bases in between. This CDR3 is 15 amino acids long. The CDR3 spells CASSPLSGDYNEQFF. The DNA for the CDR3 is TGTGCCAGCAGCCCCCTTAGCGGAGACTACAATGAGCAGTTCTTC.

The chain combines TRBV5-5 with TRBJ2-5; weak D call: TRBD2 (6 bases). With 2 bases removed from V and 4 bases from J, the gap between germline ends came to 12 bases. Germline values: CDR1 SGHKS, CDR2 YYEKEE (reference sequence). The CDR3 sequence is 14 residues long. The CDR3 protein is CASSFSGEGETQYF. The CDR3, as DNA: TGTGCCAGCAGCTTTTCGGGAGAGGGAGAGACCCAGTACTTC.

This chain uses TRBV30 with TRBJ2-7, with 7 bases lining up with TRBD2. CDR3 length: 15 amino acids. J gave up 5 bases and V 1 base, and 11 bases lay outside the gene matches. Germline lookup yields CDR1 GTSNPN and CDR2 SVGIG (reference sequence). CDR3 sequence reads: CAWSDGWGLNHEQYF. DNA for the CDR3: TGTGCCTGGAGTGACGGCTGGGGACTAAACCACGAGCAGTACTTC.

The gene calls are TRBV5-1 and TRBJ2-1; TRBD1 is a possible D gene (8 bases). V was trimmed by 4 bases and J by 1 base, leaving 15 bases between them. Germline assignment: CDR1 SGHRS and CDR2 YFSETQ. The CDR3 totals 16 residues. The CDR3 sequence is CASSDTGGASYNEQFF. CDR3 in DNA: TGCGCCAGCAGCGACACAGGGGGGGCGTCCTACAATGAGCAGTTCTTC.

This sequence joins TRBV5-1 and TRBJ2-7; 9 nucleotides agree with TRBD1. Germline CDR1 is SGHRS and CDR2 is YFSETQ. The trim removed 0 bases at V and 2 bases at J, leaving 3 bases unmatched. The CDR3 extends over 15 amino acids. The CDR3: CASSLVGTGPYEQYF. CDR3 sequence (DNA): TGCGCCAGCAGCTTGGTAGGGACAGGGCCCTACGAGCAGTACTTC.

The genes are TRBV15 and TRBJ1-5; D is possibly TRBD1 (6 bases). CDR1 LNHNV and CDR2 YYDKDF come from the germline V gene (reference sequence). The CDR3 totals 15 residues. Trimming stripped 4 bases from V and 3 bases from J, with 13 bases between. CDR3 region: CATSTERGSNQPQHF. The CDR3 region has the DNA TGTGCCACCAGCACAGAGAGGGGGTCCAATCAGCCCCAGCATTTT.

This sequence joins TRBV4-1 and TRBJ2-1; D might be TRBD2 (6 bases). The germline V gene encodes CDR1 MGHRA and CDR2 YSYEKL. There are 17 residues in the CDR3. With 5 bases removed from V and 5 bases from J, the gap between germline ends came to 22 bases. The CDR3 DNA reads TGCGCCAGCAGCTACCCGGGAGCGTCGCGGGGACACAATGAGCAGTTCTTC. Protein: CASSYPGASRGHNEQFF.

The chain joins TRBV5-8 to TRBJ1-5; 7 nucleotides agree with TRBD1. V shed 1 base, J shed 6 bases, and the junction held 10 bases outside the gene matches. CDR3 length equals 16 residues. The germline CDR1 and CDR2 sequences are SGHTS and YDEGEE. The CDR3 nucleotides are TGTGCCAGCAGCTTGTCGGGAGGGGGCGCCGGTCAGCCCCAGCATTTT. Residues: CASSLSGGGAGQPQHF.

A few counts support this clone. This chain links TRBV5-8 with TRBJ2-1; 9 bases align to TRBD1. From germline, CDR1 is SGHTS and CDR2 YDEGEE. V trimming: 2 bases; J trimming: 9 bases; junction bases outside the gene matches: 6. There are 14 residues in the CDR3. The CDR3 DNA reads as TGTGCCAGCAGCTTTAAGGGGACAGGGACTGAGCAGTTCTTC. It yields the protein CASSFKGTGTEQFF.

This clone came up once. The genes are TRBV15 and TRBJ2-2, with D perhaps matching TRBD1 (5 bases). Trimming took off 5 bases at V and 0 bases at J, with 13 bases between the two ends. Germline CDR1 and CDR2: LNHNV and YYDKDF (reference sequence). This CDR3 has 16 amino acids. CDR3 region: CATSGTPRANTGELFF. The CDR3 DNA sequence: TGTGCCACCAGCGGCACCCCCAGGGCGAACACCGGGGAGCTGTTTTTT.

The chain combines TRBV19 with TRBJ1-2, with D possibly being TRBD1 (6 bases). The CDR3 is made up of 15 amino acids. The V gene lost 5 bases and the J gene lost 7 bases, with 20 bases spanning the gap. Germline CDR1 reads LNHDA; CDR2 reads SQIVND (reference sequence). The chain's CDR3 is CASSPGEAGAGGYTF. The CDR3 DNA reads TGTGCCAGTAGTCCCGGTGAGGCGGGGGCAGGTGGCTACACCTTC.

The chain employs TRBV28 and TRBJ2-1; maybe TRBD2 (6 bases). V shed 4 bases and J shed 10 bases, with 8 bases lying between them. Per germline, CDR1 MDHEN and CDR2 SYDVKM. The CDR3 runs 11 residues. CDR3 DNA: TGTGCCAGCAGTTCGGGAGTCGAGCAGTTCTTC. Translating it yields CASSSGVEQFF.

The chain carries TRBV5-8 and TRBJ2-2, with D perhaps matching TRBD1 (6 bases). This CDR3 is built from 17 residues. Germline V CDR1 and CDR2: SGHTS, YDEGEE. Between the trimmed V and J ends, which lost 0 bases and 1 base, there was a span of 13 bases. The chain's CDR3 is CASSLVTTGRNTGELFF. As DNA, the CDR3 is TGTGCCAGCAGCTTGGTCACGACAGGCAGGAACACCGGGGAGCTGTTTTTT.

This chain links TRBV7-2 with TRBJ1-1; D possibly corresponds to TRBD1 (6 bases). The CDR3 spans 14 residues. The germline V gene has CDR1 SGHTA and CDR2 FQGNSA. Trimming removed 5 bases from V and 4 bases from J, with 14 bases in between. The CDR3 coding sequence is TGTGCCAGCAGCGGAAGAGGGGGGGTCACTGAAGCTTTCTTT. It is translated as CASSGRGGVTEAFF.

This chain joins TRBV6-1 and TRBJ2-7; 10 nucleotides align to TRBD1. The germline CDR1 and CDR2 sequences are MNHNS and SASEGT. V shed 0 bases and J 7 bases; nucleotides not matched to a gene: 9. The CDR3 has 16 residues. The chain's CDR3 is CASSEAFPGQGMEQYF. In nucleotides, the CDR3 is TGTGCCAGCAGTGAAGCGTTCCCGGGACAGGGGATGGAGCAGTACTTC.